This T cell receptor beta chain was sequenced in a study of cytomegalovirus exposure and HLA in healthy donors (dated 2017 in TCRdb). At the level of the whole study: In an earlier analysis of 450 to 750 of the donors, about 260 Gb of sequence data and approximately 100 million unique TCR beta sequences from about 179 million T cells were reported. Every discovery cohort repertoire had been produced on one sequencing platform. HLA typing covered class I and class II loci at four-digit resolution. Of the approximately 400 genotyped donors, around 81% fell in the genetic ancestry cluster associated with self-reported Caucasian donors. In a later genetic analysis, genome-wide SNP genotypes for about three fifths of the 666 donors were used, and that subset was treated as a discovery cohort. In addition to the first cohort of 666 subjects, a separate validation cohort of 120 different subjects was used. Across approximately 400 genotyped donors of the cohort, an average of 235,054 unique TCR beta nucleotide sequences per donor were sequenced, and roughly 20% of those sequences were non-productive. The number of donors typed differed by locus, with about 629-640 for A, B, C, DRB1 and DQB1, roughly 520 for DQA1, 606 for DPA1, and roughly 450 for DPB1. The T cell repertoires of some 670 subjects were profiled by immunosequencing and related to cytomegalovirus serostatus. Donor age, sex, ethnicity and CMV serostatus were collected together with the repertoire data. About 280 gigabases of sequencing data and 91 million or so unique TCR sequences made up an early release that covered 500 to 700 HLA-typed donors. The study combined high-throughput TCR immunosequencing, statistical association of individual TCRs with disease status, and machine learning to predict cytomegalovirus infection status. The later analysis used no new phenotypic data to find candidate immune exposures, relying instead on TCR beta sequences and their occurrence across donors. Because of strong linkage in the cohort, roughly five DR-DQ haplotypes were treated as single units for association and clustering. The study aimed to test whether cataloging public T cell receptors could reveal signatures of past pathogen exposure. To study patterns of TCR occurrence, a later analysis re-analyzed previously published TCR beta repertoires from 666 donors and added high-resolution HLA genotyping. An earlier analysis of 587 of the donors used high-throughput TCR beta sequencing to judge whether each TCR beta V gene segment behaved as functional or pseudogenic.

In total, roughly 710 healthy bone marrow donors made up the cohort. At the time of sampling, all cohort members were nominally healthy, though unrecorded immune exposures were likely present. The donor was CMV seronegative and belonged to the group of under 400 seronegative cohort members. A peripheral blood sample was collected from each donor, and TCR beta sequencing was performed on peripheral blood mononuclear cells. The Qiagen DNeasy Blood Extraction Kit was used to extract genomic DNA from the blood cell samples. As to this clone: The antigen this receptor binds is unknown. Base-call qualities are not available, and no considerably larger clone is one nucleotide away.

Overall study results and their limits: Assigning TCR associations to individual alleles was difficult when HLA alleles, especially DR and DQ, strongly co-occurred. Most CMV-associated TCR beta chains appeared to be HLA-restricted in a later analysis, and the HLA associations seemed to be driven largely by CMV exposure. The earlier analysis of 450 to 700 of the donors excluded over 15 rarely observed V segments, including chromosome 9 orphons, because counts were too low. In a later genetic analysis, fewer N-insertions in productive TCRs were reported among donors in an Asian-associated ancestry cluster than the roughly 700-donor mean. The classifier was reported to diagnose cytomegalovirus status with high specificity and sensitivity in both the original and validation cohorts. Several of the top co-occurrence clusters appeared to be linked to parvovirus B19, influenza, CMV and Epstein-Barr virus, according to a later analysis. Sequencing depth was assumed to be roughly uniform across donors in the presence/absence analyses, though that assumption may not hold. A later analysis found that HLA-associated TCR beta chains were more clonally expanded and had lower generation probabilities than equally common non-associated chains. Because HLA typing was missing for some donors at each locus, association tests included only the typed subset. A further reported finding was that TCR beta sequences accurately predicted the HLA-A and HLA-B alleles for most subjects in the first cohort. In vitro tests confirmed that a few of the cytomegalovirus-associated TCR beta chains recognize cytomegalovirus antigens. In a later genetic analysis, a missense DCLRE1C variant was associated with V-gene and J-gene trimming of TCR beta chains, and the association was replicated in an independent cohort. A cluster of highly shared sequence variants was judged likely to represent a technical artifact of the sequencing pipeline. Most TCR sequences were seen in very few donors, while some public TCRs were found in many individuals. CMV serostatus was the only immune exposure information available for the cohort. The 87-base-pair reads could not distinguish some IMGT-functional V segments, including TRBV6-2 and TRBV6-3, so those segments were excluded. In the study, 150 to 200 TCR beta chains were listed as associated with cytomegalovirus. Linkage disequilibrium might explain the correlated functional status among segregating V segments, but an unknown experimental factor could not be ruled out. The authors suggested that the approach could potentially be generalized to other disease states and immunological phenotypes. In a later analysis, 16,951 TCR beta sequences were associated with specific HLA alleles at a false discovery rate of 0.05. This cohort had only TCR beta chains sequenced, and the lack of alpha or paired-chain data limited which features could be detected. A later analysis found that TCR association rates varied across HLA loci, with DRB1 alleles showing the most associated TCRs and HLA-C alleles the fewest. In an earlier analysis of some 500 of the donors, most TCR beta V segments appeared in productive rearrangements about 90% or about 30% of the time, broadly matching IMGT annotations.

The library was prepared using the immunoSEQ multiplex PCR assay. For the multiplex PCR, a mixture combining 60 forward primers for TCR Vbeta segments and 13 reverse primers for TCR Jbeta segments was used. Amplification of the CDR3 region of rearranged TCR beta genes was performed with a multiplex PCR assay on genomic DNA. The amplified TCR beta libraries were sequenced on the Illumina HiSeq System as 87-base-pair reads. The original pipeline was this. A later analysis counted 75 million to 100 million unique TCR beta chains across the 666 repertoires, and some 12 million of these chains were shared by at least two donors. Raw reads were error-corrected and collapsed into unique sequences with a nearest-neighbor algorithm that merged closely related sequences to remove PCR and sequencing errors. V, D and J gene segments were assigned by aligning CDR3 sequences to IMGT reference sequences. Each retained sequence needed at least a six-nucleotide match to both a V gene segment and a J gene segment. Rearrangements were called productive when the CDR3 lacked stop codons and stayed in frame with V and J; all others were non-productive. Following IMGT convention, CDR3 was defined as the stretch from the second conserved V-encoded cysteine up to the conserved J-encoded phenylalanine. The earlier analysis of 587 of the donors excluded any sequence lacking an unambiguous match to a single V gene segment. In an earlier analysis of some 590 of the donors, a V segment was called functional when productive rearrangements were above 56.7%, and segregating when the standard deviation between donors exceeded 5%. A statistical classification framework was built to diagnose cytomegalovirus status from the catalog of TCR beta chain sequences. A later analysis assigned V and J genes by comparing TCR nucleotide sequences with IMGT/GENE-DB human TR gene sequences. The TCRdist pipeline was used in a later analysis to assign CDR3 sequences and most-parsimonious VDJ recombination scenarios. In a later analysis, every TCR beta chain was defined by the combination of its CDR3 amino acid sequence and its V-gene family, and reads without a unique V-gene family were dropped. A later analysis removed roughly 590 highly shared, low-generation-probability nucleotide sequences to deal with suspected cross-contamination and a sequencing artifact. In a later analysis, a clonal expansion index for each public chain was calculated from normalized within-repertoire ranks of inferred template counts. In a later analysis, generation probabilities were computed with a VDJ recombination model fitted to out-of-frame rearrangements, and the resulting probabilities were checked against IGoR. Hypergeometric tests were used in a later analysis to score TCR-TCR, TCR-HLA and TCR-CMV co-occurrence, with a repertoire-size bias correction applied to the TCR pairs. To estimate false discovery rates, a later analysis permuted the HLA or CMV assignments 20 times. In a later analysis, co-occurring TCRs were grouped using DBSCAN, with TCRdist sequence similarity added in when clustering inside HLA-allele-positive subsets. Repertoires with fewer than 30,000 or more than 120,000 public chains, plus five repertoires with anomalous nucleotide sharing, were excluded from co-occurrence clustering. TCRdb re-hosts the immuneACCESS table, in-frame sequences only. Its copies lack some clones; in the studies checked, an unresolved V gene accounts for under half of them, and the cause for the rest is not known. The V and J calls and clone size were taken over from that table, and D and trimming were inferred from the DNA. In this sample the table shows about 140,000 clones, roughly 80% of which occur a single time. The ten largest clones represent under 3.5% of the sample.

Taken from the germline V gene, the CDR1 and CDR2 loops are SGHTA and FQGNSA. From V the trimming removes 5 bases and from J it removes 9 bases, while the gene matches leave 8 bases of the junction unaccounted for. The CDR3 runs 15 amino acids, cysteine and phenylalanine included. The read is trimmed to its CDR3 DNA, 45 bases read in frame from base 1. Material: PBMCs. The sequence was collected from a woman in her 30s in good health and CMV-seronegative. This chain is built from TRBV7-2 and TRBJ1-6; TRBD1 matches 9 bases in the middle. Here the CDR3 is given as CASSPWTGEVSPLHF. The base sequence is TGTGCCAGCAGCCCGTGGACAGGGGAAGTTTCACCCCTCCACTTT. The full variable domain, with segments outside the CDR3 supplied by the reference TRBV7-2 and TRBJ1-6 proteins, appears as GAGVSQSPSNKVTEKGKDVELRCDPISGHTALYWYRQSLGQGLEFLIYFQGNSAPDKSGLPSDRFSAERTGGSVSTLTIQRTQQEDSAVYLCASSPWTGEVSPLHFGNGTRLTVT.